The 32 T cell receptor beta chains presented below share a single source sample, sequenced in a study of OX40 agonist ivuxolimab in advanced cancers. Data came from immunoSEQ multiplex PCR; TCRdb stores just in-frame clones and leaves some out. The table shows about 40,000 clones, with roughly nine tenths occurring only once. Sample: CD4+ or CD8+ T cells sorted from blood, taken in a trial of the OX40 agonist ivuxolimab. These receptors all stem from an adult with an advanced solid tumor such as melanoma, head and neck, liver or kidney cancer.

This clone showed up just once. This chain links TRBV7-9 with TRBJ1-1; D uncertain. Germline V lookup: CDR1 SEHNR, CDR2 FQNEAQ (reference sequence). Trimming left V 0 bases short and J 4 bases short, with 6 bases between. The CDR3 runs to 13 residues. DNA for the CDR3: TGTGCCAGCAGCTTAGCTGGGTTCACTGAAGCTTTCTTT. It yields the protein CASSLAGFTEAFF. Full variable domain (missing parts from reference TRBV7-9 and TRBJ1-1): DTGVSQNPRHKITKRGQNVTFRCDPISEHNRLYWYRQTLGQGPEFLTYFQNEAQLEKSRLLSDRFSAERPKGSFSTLEIQRTEQGDSAMYLCASSLAGFTEAFFGQGTRLTVV.

CDR3 amino acids: CASSLSVQTWVYEQYF. CDR3 bases: TGTGCCAGCAGTTTATCGGTCCAGACGTGGGTCTACGAGCAGTACTTC. The V gene is TRBV27, the J gene TRBJ2-7; D is unclear. The V end lost 0 bases, the J end lost 3 bases, and 15 bases lay between the germline ends. Germline V gene sequence: CDR1 MNHEY, CDR2 SMNVEV (reference sequence). The CDR3 has 16 amino acids.

This clone was seen only a few times. The V gene is TRBV2, the J gene TRBJ2-5, with 7 bases that match TRBD1. CDR1 SNHLY and CDR2 FYNNEI come from the germline V gene. Trimming at V came to 8 bases and at J to 5 bases, leaving 17 bases not matched to a gene. This CDR3 is 16 amino acids long. The CDR3 nucleotides read TGTGCCAGCCGGGATTTGGGACAGCGCATATTGGAGACCCAGTACTTC. Protein product: CASRDLGQRILETQYF. The whole variable domain, remainder taken from reference TRBV2 and TRBJ2-5, is EPEVTQTPSHQVTQMGQEVILRCVPISNHLYFYWYRQILGQKVEFLVSFYNNEISEKSEIFDDQFSVERPDGSNFTLKIRSTKLEDSAMYFCASRDLGQRILETQYFGPGTRLLVL.

V and J are TRBV10-3 and TRBJ1-2; 8 bases are a match to TRBD1. The CDR3 has 15 residues. V shed 0 bases and J 3 bases; nucleotides not matched to a gene: 3. Germline V lookup: CDR1 ENHRY, CDR2 SYGVKD. The CDR3 DNA is TGTGCCATCAGTGAGTCGACAGGGGTTTACTATGGCTACACCTTC. It specifies CAISESTGVYYGYTF.

This rearrangement joins TRBV19 to TRBJ2-3; a possible D gene is TRBD1 (5 bases). This CDR3 has 14 amino acids. Germline CDR1 reads LNHDA; CDR2 reads SQIVND (reference sequence). V was trimmed by 3 bases and J by 6 bases, leaving 13 bases between them. CDR3 residues: CASSIDPGYDTQYF. CDR3 DNA: TGTGCCAGTAGTATCGATCCAGGGTACGATACGCAGTATTTT.

The V call is TRBV29-1, the J call TRBJ1-2; a weak D match, TRBD1 (5 bases). V was shortened by 5 bases and J by 9 bases, with 13 bases between the two germline ends. The CDR3 sequence is 11 residues long. Germline V lookup: CDR1 SQVTM, CDR2 ANQGSEA. Written as DNA, the CDR3 is TGCAGCGTTTCTCAGCTGGGGCGCTACACCTTC. It translates to CSVSQLGRYTF.

The chain recombines TRBV27 with TRBJ2-2; no definite D call. V was shortened by 7 bases and J by 1 base, with 4 bases between the two germline ends. The CDR3 extends over 12 amino acids. Germline loops: CDR1 MNHEY, CDR2 SMNVEV (reference sequence). The CDR3 DNA reads as TGTGCCAGCATAGGGAACACCGGGGAGCTGTTTTTT. Encoded protein: CASIGNTGELFF.

The chain recombines TRBV11-1 with TRBJ1-1; 7 bases line up with TRBD1. Per the germline V gene, CDR1 is SGHAT and CDR2 is FQDESV (reference sequence). J lost 0 bases, V lost 4 bases, and 8 bases had no gene match. The CDR3 totals 16 residues. CDR3 sequence reads: CASSSGQSSLNTEAFF. In nucleotides, the CDR3 is TGTGCCAGCAGCTCGGGACAGTCAAGCCTGAACACTGAAGCTTTCTTT.

The rearrangement links TRBV28 to TRBJ1-4, with 7 positions matching TRBD1. Germline V gene sequence: CDR1 MDHEN, CDR2 SYDVKM. V lost 3 bases, J lost 6 bases, and 10 bases stayed unmatched. This CDR3 is 16 amino acids long. CDR3 bases: TGTGCCAGCAGTTTGGTAGGGGACAGTCTAGATGAAAAACTGTTTTTT. Amino acids: CASSLVGDSLDEKLFF.

This rearrangement joins TRBV11-2 to TRBJ1-2; the match to TRBD1 covers 9 bases. The J segment lost 3 bases and the V segment lost 5 bases, leaving 4 bases of the junction unmatched. The CDR3 has 14 amino acids. Germline V lookup: CDR1 SGHAT, CDR2 FQNNGV. The CDR3 here is CASSPWTGDYGYTF. The CDR3 nucleotides are TGTGCCAGCAGCCCCTGGACAGGGGACTATGGCTACACCTTC.

This clone has a handful of counts. This sequence joins TRBV11-2 and TRBJ1-1; D ambiguous. Per germline, CDR1 SGHAT and CDR2 FQNNGV. V was clipped by 6 bases and J by 6 bases, with 11 bases between them. CDR3 length equals 12 residues. The CDR3: CASSREGAEAFF. The CDR3 DNA is TGTGCCAGCAGTAGGGAGGGTGCTGAAGCTTTCTTT.

CDR3 in DNA: TGTGCCAGCAGTCCCCGGGGGGCTGGAGGCTACACCTTC. This translates into CASSPRGAGGYTF. The V call is TRBV27, the J call TRBJ1-2, with a tentative D call TRBD1 (6 bases). Trimming stripped 5 bases from V and 8 bases from J, with 15 bases between. CDR3 length: 13 amino acids. Germline CDR1 MNHEY, CDR2 SMNVEV (reference sequence).

The CDR3 region has the DNA TGCAGCGTGGGGGGCGTAGGTTCTGGAAACACCATATATTTT. As protein: CSVGGVGSGNTIYF. V and J are TRBV29-1 and TRBJ1-3; D might be TRBD1 (6 bases). V shed 6 bases and J shed 1 base, with 13 bases lying between them. Germline V gene lookup returns CDR1 SQVTM and CDR2 ANQGSEA. The CDR3 has 14 residues.

By share, this clone counts as medium-sized. CDR3 sequence (DNA): TGTGCCAGCACCCTTTCCGGCCACTACGAGCAGTACTTC. As protein: CASTLSGHYEQYF. V is TRBV6-1 and J is TRBJ2-7; no reliable D call. The CDR3 sequence is 13 residues long. Looked up from germline, CDR1 is MNHNS and CDR2 is SASEGT. Trimming shortened V by 7 bases and J by 3 bases, and 13 bases separated the two germline ends.

This chain connects TRBV6-5 to TRBJ1-3; D perhaps matches TRBD1 (6 bases). Germline CDR1 is MNHEY and CDR2 is SVGAGI. The CDR3 has 15 amino acids. V shed 0 bases and J shed 3 bases, with 9 bases lying between them. CDR3 protein: CASSYSKGGGNTIYF. The CDR3 nucleotides are TGTGCCAGCAGTTACTCGAAAGGGGGTGGAAACACCATATATTTT.

The table lists this clone with a few counts. The rearrangement joins TRBV9 to TRBJ1-1; perhaps TRBD1 as D (5 bases). Germline V CDR1 and CDR2: SGDLS, YYNGEE. The CDR3 sequence is 11 residues long. Trimming removed 4 bases at V and 6 bases at J, with 7 bases between. The DNA for the CDR3 is TGTGCCAGCAGCTCAGGGCCTGAAGCTTTCTTT. Encoded protein: CASSSGPEAFF.

This clone was observed once. V is TRBV6-1 and J is TRBJ2-1; either TRBD1 or TRBD2 may supply D (5 bases each). V gave up 2 bases and J gave up 4 bases, with 21 bases separating them. The germline V gene encodes CDR1 MNHNS and CDR2 SASEGT. The CDR3 is made up of 18 amino acids. The CDR3 loop is CASSELVGDPDSYNEQFF. The CDR3 nucleotides are TGTGCCAGCAGTGAACTAGTGGGGGACCCCGACTCATACAATGAGCAGTTCTTC.

The rearrangement uses TRBV28 and TRBJ2-2, with no clear D. Per the germline V gene, CDR1 is MDHEN and CDR2 is SYDVKM. CDR3 size: 12 residues. V shed 1 base and J shed 8 bases, with 5 bases lying between them. CDR3 DNA sequence: TGTGCCAGCAGTTTATCGGGTGGGGAGCTGTTTTTT. Its translation: CASSLSGGELFF.

The V gene is TRBV28, the J gene TRBJ1-5; D not certain. CDR1 is MDHEN and CDR2 is SYDVKM in the germline V gene. Trimming took off 10 bases at V and 0 bases at J, with 13 bases between the two ends. This CDR3 comprises 14 residues. The CDR3: CATWIWNSNQPQHF. CDR3 bases: TGTGCCACCTGGATATGGAATAGCAATCAGCCCCAGCATTTT.

This rearrangement joins TRBV10-3 to TRBJ1-1; TRBD1 is a possible D gene (6 bases). Per germline, CDR1 ENHRY and CDR2 SYGVKD. Trimming removed 3 bases at V and 1 base at J, with 12 bases between. The CDR3 extends over 15 amino acids. The CDR3 coding sequence is TGTGCCATCAGTGACGCCGGGACACCGAACACTGAAGCTTTCTTT. Translating gives CAISDAGTPNTEAFF.

This clone was picked up one time. The genes are TRBV27 and TRBJ2-2, with no clear D. CDR3 length: 12 residues. V was trimmed by 2 bases and J by 6 bases, leaving 4 bases between them. Germline CDR1 and CDR2: MNHEY and SMNVEV (reference sequence). The CDR3 DNA reads as TGTGCCAGCAGTTTAGAGGCCGGGGAGCTGTTTTTT. It yields the protein CASSLEAGELFF.

The V and J genes are TRBV2 and TRBJ2-7, with D possibly TRBD1 on 6 matching bases. Between the trimmed V and J ends, which lost 4 bases and 4 bases, there was a span of 23 bases. Per the germline V gene, CDR1 is SNHLY and CDR2 is FYNNEI. The CDR3 runs 17 residues. CDR3 bases: TGTGCCAGCAGTGCCCGACCGACAGGCACTTGGGGGTACGAGCAGTACTTC. As protein: CASSARPTGTWGYEQYF.

The chain recombines TRBV6-5 with TRBJ1-5; D is uncertain. Trimming shortened V by 0 bases and J by 6 bases, and 6 bases separated the two germline ends. Per the germline V gene, CDR1 is MNHEY and CDR2 is SVGAGI. The CDR3 is 13 amino acids. For the CDR3, the DNA is TGTGCCAGCAGTTACTCGTTAGCTCAGCCCCAGCATTTT. This gives the protein CASSYSLAQPQHF.

The chain has TRBV19 and TRBJ1-1; D unclear. The V end lost 5 bases, the J end lost 5 bases, and 18 bases lay between the germline ends. CDR3 length: 15 amino acids. CDR1 LNHDA and CDR2 SQIVND come from the germline V gene (reference sequence). DNA of the CDR3: TGTGCCAGTAGTGCGAGGACGGAGGAGATGACTGAAGCTTTCTTT. Translated: CASSARTEEMTEAFF.

The chain employs TRBV4-1 and TRBJ2-1, with D unclear. Looked up from germline, CDR1 is MGHRA and CDR2 is YSYEKL. The CDR3 has 13 amino acids. Trimming left V 1 base short and J 6 bases short, with 7 bases between. CDR3 sequence (DNA): TGCGCCAGCAGCCAAGGTAGGGCCAATGAGCAGTTCTTC. It codes for CASSQGRANEQFF.

The chain is built from TRBV7-2 and TRBJ2-3; D is perhaps TRBD1 (6 bases). The CDR3 is made up of 16 amino acids. V lost 1 base and J 3 bases, leaving 14 bases between the germline ends. The V gene's germline CDR1 is SGHTA and CDR2 FQGNSA. CDR3 loop: CASSLVLQGWTDTQYF. Here the CDR3 DNA reads TGTGCCAGCAGCTTAGTGCTTCAGGGGTGGACAGATACGCAGTATTTT.

This clone was seen only a few times. The chain carries TRBV14 and TRBJ1-1; D not resolved. The CDR3 has 13 amino acids. Germline V gene sequence: CDR1 SGHDN, CDR2 FVKESK. Trimming left V 1 base short and J 3 bases short, with 6 bases between. CDR3 residues: CASSQALYTEAFF. The CDR3 DNA follows: TGTGCCAGCAGCCAAGCTCTCTACACTGAAGCTTTCTTT.

The chain has TRBV4-2 and TRBJ2-7, with D unresolved. Germline V gives CDR1 LGHNA, CDR2 YNFKEQ. CDR3 length equals 11 residues. Deletions cut 5 bases from V and 0 bases from J, with 2 bases between. CDR3 coding DNA: TGTGCCAGCAGCAGCTCCTACGAGCAGTACTTC. It codes for CASSSSYEQYF.

J is TRBJ2-5 and V is TRBV6-5, with D perhaps matching TRBD2 (5 bases). V lost 5 bases, J lost 0 bases, and 10 bases lay in between. Germline CDR1 reads MNHEY; CDR2 reads SVGAGI. This CDR3 comprises 14 residues. This chain's CDR3 is CASSTWEYQETQYF. The CDR3 nucleotides are TGTGCCAGCAGTACCTGGGAGTACCAAGAGACCCAGTACTTC.

The rearrangement joins TRBV10-3 to TRBJ1-6; D not certain. The CDR3 consists of 16 residues. Per the germline V gene, CDR1 is ENHRY and CDR2 is SYGVKD. V was clipped by 0 bases and J by 8 bases, with 14 bases between them. CDR3 sequence reads: CAISESDEKQHSPLHF. The CDR3 bases are TGTGCCATCAGTGAGTCCGATGAAAAACAACATTCACCCCTCCACTTT.

The chain links TRBV5-1 to TRBJ1-2; no clear D. This CDR3 contains 11 residues. Germline-derived CDR1 and CDR2 are SGHRS and YFSETQ. Trimming left V 5 bases short and J 7 bases short, with 9 bases between. CDR3 amino acids: CASSLGLGYTF. Written as DNA, the CDR3 is TGCGCCAGCAGTCTAGGGCTTGGCTACACCTTC. The whole variable domain, filled in from reference TRBV5-1 and TRBJ1-2, reads KAGVTQTPRYLIKTRGQQVTLSCSPISGHRSVSWYQQTPGQGLQFLFEYFSETQRNKGNFPGRFSGRQFSNSRSEMNVSTLELGDSALYLCASSLGLGYTFGSGTRLTVV.

The chain joins TRBV28 to TRBJ1-2; possible D gene TRBD1, 6 bases. This CDR3 is 14 amino acids long. The ends were cut back, 7 bases at V and 7 bases at J, with 19 bases in the middle. The germline V gene has CDR1 MDHEN and CDR2 SYDVKM. The CDR3 bases are TGTGCCAGCACCTTCATCAGGGGAGTCGGTGGCTACACCTTC. It is translated as CASTFIRGVGGYTF.